Below are 28 T cell receptor beta chains sequenced from a single sample in a study of blood T cell repertoires in COVID-19. Libraries were prepared by immunoSEQ multiplex PCR; TCRdb keeps only in-frame clonotypes and omits some of them. Of 120,000 to 150,000 clones listed, around 86% are singletons. The sample consisted of peripheral blood. These receptors all stem from a man between 50 and 59 years old who had recovered from COVID-19.

The chain combines TRBV29-1 with TRBJ1-6; tentatively, D is TRBD1 (6 bases). CDR3 length: 18 residues. CDR1 SQVTM and CDR2 ANQGSEA come from the germline V gene. Trimming pared 3 bases from V and 5 bases from J, leaving 23 bases between. The CDR3 protein is CSVDLDAGVLLNNSPLHF. In DNA, the CDR3 is TGCAGCGTTGATCTTGATGCAGGGGTCTTGTTGAATAATTCACCCCTCCACTTT.

The J gene is TRBJ2-7, the V gene TRBV27; 9 nucleotides line up with TRBD1. The V and J ends lost 3 bases and 4 bases, in that order; junction bases with no gene match: 4. The germline CDR1 and CDR2 sequences are MNHEY and SMNVEV (reference sequence). The CDR3 length is 14 residues. The CDR3 nucleotides are TGTGCCAGCAGTTTCGGGACAGGGTCGTACGAGCAGTACTTC. Translating it yields CASSFGTGSYEQYF.

The chain uses TRBV7-2 and TRBJ1-1; 7 bases fit TRBD1. V lost 0 bases and J lost 4; bases outside the gene matches: 2. This CDR3 has 14 residues. Looked up from germline, CDR1 is SGHTA and CDR2 is FQGNSA. The CDR3 spells CASSLARDSTEAFF. DNA for the CDR3: TGTGCCAGCAGCTTAGCCCGGGACAGCACTGAAGCTTTCTTT.

The rearrangement joins TRBV5-1 to TRBJ2-7; D possibly corresponds to TRBD2 (7 bases). Per the germline V gene, CDR1 is SGHRS and CDR2 is YFSETQ. V dropped 4 bases and J dropped 12 bases, with 14 bases sitting between them. The CDR3 extends over 11 amino acids. CDR3 residues: CASSRGDTLYF. As DNA, the CDR3 is TGCGCCAGCAGCCGGGGGGACACTTTGTACTTC.

J is TRBJ2-5 and V is TRBV6-4; D possibly corresponds to TRBD2 (7 bases). CDR1 is MRHNA and CDR2 is SNTAGT in the germline V gene. The CDR3 totals 14 residues. Trimming stripped 8 bases from V and 1 base from J, with 14 bases between. CDR3 sequence (DNA): TGTGCCAGCTGGGGGGGCCACAGCCAAGAGACCCAGTACTTC. This sequence encodes CASWGGHSQETQYF.

J is TRBJ2-1 and V is TRBV24-1, with D possibly being TRBD1 (5 bases). V was pared by 4 bases and J by 8 bases, with 11 bases between. Germline CDR1 KGHDR, CDR2 SFDVKD. This CDR3 has 13 residues. Written as DNA, the CDR3 is TGTGCCACCAGTGACTCAACAGGCCATGAGCAGTTCTTC. Translating gives CATSDSTGHEQFF.

The rearrangement joins TRBV6-5 to TRBJ2-5, with D perhaps matching TRBD2 (5 bases). The germline V gene has CDR1 MNHEY and CDR2 SVGAGI. The germline V and J ends were trimmed by 5 bases and 9 bases, with 10 bases remaining between them. The CDR3 sequence is 11 residues long. CDR3 loop: CASSRGQAQYF. CDR3 DNA sequence: TGTGCCAGCAGTCGGGGTCAGGCCCAGTACTTC.

This clone came up once. The V and J genes are TRBV9 and TRBJ2-3; TRBD2 matches 8 bases. Losses at the gene ends were 0 bases for V and 3 bases for J; bases not matched to a gene: 3. This CDR3 spans 15 amino acids. Germline assignment: CDR1 SGDLS and CDR2 YYNGEE. The CDR3 reads CASSVGGTRTDTQYF. DNA for the CDR3: TGTGCCAGCAGCGTAGGTGGGACTAGAACAGATACGCAGTATTTT.

The J gene is TRBJ2-3, the V gene TRBV5-1; D might be TRBD1 (5 bases). V was cut by 4 bases and J by 2 bases, with 14 bases left in between. CDR3 length equals 15 residues. Germline V gives CDR1 SGHRS, CDR2 YFSETQ. The CDR3 coding sequence is TGCGCCAGCAGCCAAGACAGCCTTTTCACAGATACGCAGTATTTT. This translates into CASSQDSLFTDTQYF. Filled out from reference TRBV5-1 and TRBJ2-3, the complete variable domain reads KAGVTQTPRYLIKTRGQQVTLSCSPISGHRSVSWYQQTPGQGLQFLFEYFSETQRNKGNFPGRFSGRQFSNSRSEMNVSTLELGDSALYLCASSQDSLFTDTQYFGPGTRLTVL.

The chain has TRBV6-5 and TRBJ1-1, with D uncertain. Per germline, CDR1 MNHEY and CDR2 SVGAGI. V was trimmed by 5 bases and J by 3 bases, leaving 7 bases between them. The CDR3 consists of 12 residues. CDR3 sequence reads: CASSKSDTEAFF. In nucleotides, the CDR3 is TGTGCCAGCAGTAAATCCGACACTGAAGCTTTCTTT.

The genes are TRBV6-5 and TRBJ1-5; D not resolved. V was clipped by 5 bases and J by 5 bases, with 13 bases between them. Germline V gives CDR1 MNHEY, CDR2 SVGAGI. This CDR3 spans 14 amino acids. CDR3 sequence: CASSPRGRDQPQHF. CDR3 nucleotide sequence: TGTGCCAGCAGTCCCCGGGGTAGGGATCAGCCCCAGCATTTT.

This clone came up once. The chain links TRBV7-2 to TRBJ1-1; a weak D match, TRBD1 (6 bases). The CDR3 extends over 16 amino acids. The germline V gene has CDR1 SGHTA and CDR2 FQGNSA. The V end was cut by 1 base, the J end by 4 bases, with 16 bases between. CDR3 sequence reads: CASSLVGGGGGTEAFF. The CDR3 coding sequence is TGTGCCAGCAGCTTAGTTGGGGGAGGGGGGGGCACTGAAGCTTTCTTT.

The V call is TRBV25-1, the J call TRBJ1-4; no clear D. Looked up from germline, CDR1 is MGHDK and CDR2 is SYGVNS. V dropped 3 bases and J dropped 4 bases, with 9 bases sitting between them. This CDR3 has 14 residues. The CDR3, as DNA: TGTGCCAGCAGTGACCCGGGTCGTAATGAAAAACTGTTTTTT. Protein: CASSDPGRNEKLFF.

A few counts support this clone. The J gene is TRBJ1-5, the V gene TRBV6-2 or TRBV6-3, with D unclear. Germline V gene data show CDR1 as MNHEY and CDR2 as SVGEGT. V was cut by 2 bases and J by 2 bases, with 10 bases left in between. The CDR3 length is 15 residues. For the CDR3, the DNA is TGTGCCAGCAGTTACGTACTAGTGGGCAATCAGCCCCAGCATTTT. It translates to CASSYVLVGNQPQHF.

The V gene is TRBV7-2, the J gene TRBJ1-3, with D hard to call. The CDR3 contains 15 residues. V was shortened by 2 bases and J by 0 bases, with 8 bases between the two germline ends. Looked up from germline, CDR1 is SGHTA and CDR2 is FQGNSA. The CDR3 DNA reads as TGTGCCAGCAGCTTACAGGTTAGCTCTGGAAACACCATATATTTT. The encoded protein is CASSLQVSSGNTIYF.

The chain links TRBV6-1 to TRBJ2-7; TRBD1 is a possible D gene (7 bases). Germline V gene lookup returns CDR1 MNHNS and CDR2 SASEGT. CDR3 length: 14 residues. V lost 5 bases to trimming and J lost 5 bases, with 16 bases between them. The CDR3 DNA sequence: TGTGCCAGCAGTTCCCCGGAGGGGGCCAACGAGCAGTACTTC. Translating gives CASSSPEGANEQYF.

This clone was observed a single time. The V and J genes are TRBV5-8 and TRBJ2-1, with TRBD2 identical over 11 bases. This CDR3 comprises 17 residues. Germline CDR1 and CDR2: SGHTS and YDEGEE. Germline trimming cut 2 bases from V and 0 bases from J; bases unmatched to any gene: 4. As DNA, the CDR3 is TGTGCCAGCAGCTTCACTAGCGGGGGTAACTCCTACAATGAGCAGTTCTTC. It translates to CASSFTSGGNSYNEQFF.

The V gene is TRBV24-1, the J gene TRBJ2-6, with 12 positions matching TRBD2. The CDR3 runs 18 residues. Germline CDR1 KGHDR, CDR2 SFDVKD. V dropped 7 bases and J dropped 2; count of bases not matched to a gene: 8. This CDR3 reads CATRALAGGKAGANVLTF. In DNA form, the CDR3 reads TGTGCCACCAGGGCGCTAGCGGGGGGGAAGGCTGGGGCCAACGTCCTGACTTTC.

The chain employs TRBV11-2 and TRBJ1-4; 8 nucleotides align to TRBD1. This CDR3 spans 14 amino acids. Per germline, CDR1 SGHAT and CDR2 FQNNGV. Trimming removed 5 bases from V and 3 bases from J; junction bases left unmatched: 2. This CDR3 reads CASSRTGSNEKLFF. CDR3 DNA sequence: TGTGCCAGCAGCCGGACAGGGTCTAATGAAAAACTGTTTTTT.

The chain has TRBV9 and TRBJ1-1, with D uncertain. The CDR3 sequence is 14 residues long. Trimming shortened V by 4 bases and J by 0 bases, and 10 bases separated the two germline ends. The germline gives CDR1 SGDLS, CDR2 YYNGEE. The CDR3 is CASSYLSVNTEAFF. CDR3 nucleotide sequence: TGTGCCAGCAGCTATTTGTCTGTGAACACTGAAGCTTTCTTT.

The chain carries TRBV20-1 and TRBJ1-1, with D perhaps TRBD1 (5 bases). Between the trimmed V and J ends, which lost 3 bases and 0 bases, there was a span of 11 bases. Germline V gene lookup returns CDR1 DFQATT and CDR2 SNEGSKA (reference sequence). This CDR3 spans 14 amino acids. Here the CDR3 DNA reads TGCAGTGCTAGTCGGGGGATCCTGAACACTGAAGCTTTCTTT. Its translation is CSASRGILNTEAFF.

The V call is TRBV11-2, the J call TRBJ2-3; 7 nucleotides match TRBD1. Germline loops: CDR1 SGHAT, CDR2 FQNNGV. The CDR3 contains 18 residues. V lost 1 base, J lost 3 bases, and 13 bases stayed unmatched. CDR3 nucleotide sequence: TGTGCCAGCAGCTTAGTCCCTCTCGACAGGGAGCTAACAGATACGCAGTATTTT. This codes for CASSLVPLDRELTDTQYF.

The chain couples TRBV19 to TRBJ2-1, with 13 positions matching TRBD2. CDR1 is LNHDA, CDR2 SQIVND, per germline (reference sequence). V shed 6 bases and J 3 bases; nucleotides not matched to a gene: 2. The CDR3 runs 15 residues. CDR3 region: CASSTSGGDYNEQFF. CDR3 nucleotide sequence: TGTGCCAGTAGCACTAGCGGGGGGGACTACAATGAGCAGTTCTTC.

The chain has TRBV3-1 (or the pseudogene TRBV3-2) and TRBJ1-3; D possibly corresponds to TRBD1 (6 bases). V was trimmed by 1 base and J by 0 bases, leaving 13 bases between them. This CDR3 region has 17 residues. Germline V gene data show CDR1 as LGHDT and CDR2 as YNNKEL (reference sequence). CDR3 amino acids: CASSQVQGGSSGNTIYF. The DNA for the CDR3 is TGTGCCAGCAGCCAAGTTCAAGGGGGAAGCTCTGGAAACACCATATATTTT.

The chain joins TRBV6-2 or TRBV6-3 to TRBJ2-2, with TRBD2 identical over 14 bases. Trimming took 6 bases from V and 5 from J; bases not matched to a gene: 2. The CDR3 contains 15 residues. The germline V gene encodes CDR1 MNHEY and CDR2 SVGEGT. As DNA, the CDR3 is TGTGCCAGCAGCCGGACTAGCGGGGGGACCGGGGAGCTGTTTTTT. This gives the protein CASSRTSGGTGELFF.

This rearrangement joins TRBV5-6 to TRBJ1-6; a possible D gene is TRBD1 (6 bases). This CDR3 has 12 residues. Trimming took off 4 bases at V and 10 bases at J, with 9 bases between the two ends. The germline V gene encodes CDR1 SGHDT and CDR2 YYEEEE. The CDR3: CASSLGQSPLHF. The CDR3 DNA sequence: TGTGCCAGCAGCCTCGGACAGTCACCCCTCCACTTT.

This chain links TRBV6-5 with TRBJ2-1; possible D gene TRBD2, 6 bases. CDR3 length: 14 amino acids. In germline, CDR1 is MNHEY, CDR2 SVGAGI. V lost 7 bases and J 4 bases, leaving 14 bases between the germline ends. The chain's CDR3 is CASITGGYYNEQFF. The CDR3 bases are TGTGCCAGCATAACTGGGGGGTATTACAATGAGCAGTTCTTC.

The V gene is TRBV2, the J gene TRBJ1-5, with D perhaps matching TRBD1 (5 bases). V lost 2 bases and J lost 6, with 11 bases in between. This CDR3 has 14 residues. CDR1 and CDR2 from the germline V gene are SNHLY and FYNNEI. The chain's CDR3 is CASSESGNSQPQHF. The CDR3 bases are TGTGCCAGCAGTGAATCAGGGAATAGTCAGCCCCAGCATTTT. Complete variable domain (other parts from reference TRBV2 and TRBJ1-5): EPEVTQTPSHQVTQMGQEVILRCVPISNHLYFYWYRQILGQKVEFLVSFYNNEISEKSEIFDDQFSVERPDGSNFTLKIRSTKLEDSAMYFCASSESGNSQPQHFGDGTRLSIL.